This T cell receptor beta chain derives from a study of blood T cell repertoires in COVID-19. Germline CDR1 LGHNA, CDR2 YNFKEQ. There are 14 residues in the CDR3. Trimming took 4 bases from V and 7 from J, leaving 16 bases between them. How the authors handled the data: For nucleated cells, counts were estimated from reference gene primer amplification. Sequencing was performed with immunoSEQ multiplex PCR; in TCRdb, only in-frame clones are kept and a portion is missing. V, J and clone size were drawn from that table, and D and trimming were deduced from the DNA. The sample shows some 86,000 clones, 85% to 95% of them seen only once.

The receptor was isolated from a human donor with active COVID-19. The donor label of this sample is uncertain. What was sequenced was peripheral blood. The chain couples TRBV4-2 to TRBJ1-1, with D uncertain. Here the CDR3 reads CASSPERGLGEAFF. The CDR3 DNA reads as TGTGCCAGCAGCCCAGAACGGGGTCTCGGTGAAGCTTTCTTT.